These 27 T cell receptor beta chains came from one sample sequenced in a study of T cell responses to AZD1222 COVID-19 vaccine. This table comes from immunoSEQ multiplex PCR, and its TCRdb copy is limited to in-frame clones, with some not included. The table shows 140,000 to 150,000 clones, with approximately 90% occurring only once. Source: peripheral blood, taken 28 days after the second AZD1222 dose. Receptors were obtained from an adult who received the AZD1222 COVID-19 vaccine.

J is TRBJ1-2 and V is TRBV15; a possible D gene is TRBD1 (5 bases). Deletions cut 6 bases from V and 4 bases from J, with 12 bases between. The CDR3 is 13 amino acids. Germline V lookup: CDR1 LNHNV, CDR2 YYDKDF (reference sequence). Written as DNA, the CDR3 is TGTGCCACCAGGGGTAAGGGGTTCTATGGCTACACCTTC. It encodes CATRGKGFYGYTF.

The chain carries TRBV9 and TRBJ1-4; 11 bases fit TRBD1. The CDR3 consists of 13 residues. Losses at the gene ends were 7 bases for V and 7 bases for J; bases not matched to a gene: 3. Germline CDR1 and CDR2: SGDLS and YYNGEE. The DNA of the CDR3 is TGTGCCAGCGGGACAGGGGGGACTGAAAAACTGTTTTTT. Encoded protein: CASGTGGTEKLFF.

The rearrangement joins TRBV12-5 to TRBJ2-7; D is unresolved. Trimming shortened V by 5 bases and J by 1 base, and 9 bases separated the two germline ends. This CDR3 is 13 amino acids long. Germline CDR1 LGHNT, CDR2 FRNRAP. The CDR3 spells CASGLGPSYEQYF. The CDR3 bases are TGTGCTAGTGGTCTAGGACCTTCCTACGAGCAGTACTTC.

The rearrangement joins TRBV29-1 to TRBJ2-1; 9 nucleotides agree with TRBD2. Germline trimming cut 4 bases from V and 11 bases from J; bases unmatched to any gene: 9. The CDR3 extends over 13 amino acids. CDR1 and CDR2 from the germline V gene are SQVTM and ANQGSEA. The CDR3 bases are TGCAGCGTTGGGGAGTCTAGCGGGAAGAAGCAGTTCTTC. It translates to CSVGESSGKKQFF.

This sequence joins TRBV14 and TRBJ2-2; D ambiguous. The V and J ends lost 1 base and 9 bases respectively, with 9 bases between them. CDR1 and CDR2 (germline): SGHDN, FVKESK. The CDR3 is 13 amino acids. The CDR3 DNA reads TGTGCCAGCAGCCAAGCGATGGCGCGGGAGCTGTTTTTT. Translating it yields CASSQAMARELFF.

The chain joins TRBV5-1 to TRBJ1-3; a possible D gene is TRBD1 (5 bases). Trimming removed 4 bases at V and 0 bases at J, with 14 bases between. The CDR3 contains 16 residues. Germline CDR1 SGHRS, CDR2 YFSETQ. CDR3 DNA: TGCGCCAGCAGCCCGGCCGGGACCTACTCTGGAAACACCATATATTTT. Encoded protein: CASSPAGTYSGNTIYF.

This rearrangement joins TRBV6-2 or TRBV6-3 to TRBJ1-6; D is uncertain. The CDR3 spans 17 residues. The V gene lost 2 bases and the J gene lost 0 bases, with 11 bases spanning the gap. Germline-derived CDR1 and CDR2 are MNHEY and SVGEGT. CDR3 sequence reads: CASSYATSLSYNSPLHF. CDR3 DNA sequence: TGTGCCAGCAGTTACGCGACTTCACTCTCCTATAATTCACCCCTCCACTTT.

V gene TRBV11-2 combines with J gene TRBJ2-7, with 7 bases lining up with TRBD1. Germline V lookup: CDR1 SGHAT, CDR2 FQNNGV. There are 15 residues in the CDR3. Germline trimming cut 5 bases from V and 4 bases from J; bases unmatched to any gene: 11. CDR3 region: CASSPSNRGRYEQYF. The CDR3 bases are TGTGCCAGCAGCCCATCCAACAGGGGCCGATACGAGCAGTACTTC.

CDR3 sequence reads: CASSQAKVLGGYTF. CDR3 DNA sequence: TGTGCCAGCAGCCAAGCTAAAGTACTAGGGGGCTACACCTTC. The gene calls are TRBV4-2 and TRBJ1-2; D gene ambiguous. The germline CDR1 and CDR2 sequences are LGHNA and YNFKEQ. V lost 1 base to trimming and J lost 8 bases, with 14 bases between them. The length of the CDR3 is 14 residues.

The rearrangement links TRBV7-2 to TRBJ1-1; D is unclear. Germline V gene sequence: CDR1 SGHTA, CDR2 FQGNSA. The V end was cut by 5 bases, the J end by 1 base, with 8 bases between. The CDR3 runs to 13 residues. CDR3: CASSPVENTEAFF. The CDR3 region has the DNA TGTGCCAGCAGCCCCGTCGAGAACACTGAAGCTTTCTTT.

This sequence joins TRBV7-2 and TRBJ1-5; 9 positions agree with TRBD1. Losses at the gene ends were 5 bases for V and 5 bases for J; bases not matched to a gene: 7. The CDR3 runs to 15 residues. Germline CDR1 SGHTA, CDR2 FQGNSA. The CDR3 protein is CASSPGTGWDQPQHF. The DNA for the CDR3 is TGTGCCAGCAGCCCTGGGACAGGGTGGGATCAGCCCCAGCATTTT.

This chain connects TRBV7-2 to TRBJ1-2; tentative D call: TRBD1 (5 bases). This CDR3 region has 15 residues. Germline values: CDR1 SGHTA, CDR2 FQGNSA. V was clipped by 4 bases and J by 7 bases, with 19 bases between them. The DNA for the CDR3 is TGTGCCAGCAGCTCCGATTACGGGGACGGGAGTGGCTACACCTTC. The encoded protein is CASSSDYGDGSGYTF.

The rearrangement links TRBV5-1 to TRBJ2-7; 9 nucleotides line up with TRBD1. J was trimmed by 3 bases and V by 5 bases; bases with no gene match: 6. Germline lookup yields CDR1 SGHRS and CDR2 YFSETQ. The CDR3 totals 14 residues. Here the CDR3 DNA reads TGCGCCAGCAGTTTCGGGACAGGGATCTACGAGCAGTACTTC. Its protein product is CASSFGTGIYEQYF.

As DNA, the CDR3 is TGCGCCAGCAGCCAAGAATCGGCGGGGGCGGTAGGGGTCCCTAATGAGCAGTTCTTC. Translating it yields CASSQESAGAVGVPNEQFF. The chain links TRBV4-3 to TRBJ2-1, with a weak D call TRBD2 (7 bases). Germline CDR1 reads LGHNA; CDR2 reads YSLEER. V shed 0 bases and J shed 7 bases, with 25 bases lying between them. The CDR3 length is 19 residues.

V and J are TRBV6-4 and TRBJ1-6, with TRBD1 matching 7 bases. CDR1 and CDR2 (germline): MRHNA, SNTAGT. The CDR3 contains 15 residues. V lost 9 bases, J lost 9 bases, and 14 bases stayed unmatched. The CDR3 reads CARHKTGCSSSPLHF. The CDR3 bases are TGTGCCAGACACAAGACAGGGTGCTCGAGTTCACCCCTCCACTTT.

CDR3 sequence reads: CANTTGGHTDTQYF. The CDR3 DNA sequence: TGCGCCAATACGACAGGGGGGCACACAGATACGCAGTATTTT. V is TRBV23-1 and J is TRBJ2-3, with 9 bases aligning to TRBD1. TRBV23-1 is given ORF status, its function remaining uncertain. V trimming: 10 bases; J trimming: 2 bases; junction bases outside the gene matches: 7. The CDR3 loop spans 14 amino acids.

The J gene is TRBJ2-2, the V gene TRBV6-5; unclear D gene. Deletions cut 2 bases from V and 6 bases from J, with 13 bases between. This CDR3 region has 15 residues. Germline V gene data show CDR1 as MNHEY and CDR2 as SVGAGI. This CDR3 reads CASSYDHGRAGELFF. DNA of the CDR3: TGTGCCAGCAGTTACGACCACGGAAGAGCCGGGGAGCTGTTTTTT.

This rearrangement joins TRBV6-2 or TRBV6-3 to TRBJ1-5, with D possibly TRBD1 on 5 matching bases. Germline loops: CDR1 MNHEY, CDR2 SVGEGT. The CDR3 runs 14 residues. The V end lost 4 bases, the J end lost 4 bases, and 11 bases lay between the germline ends. The CDR3 coding sequence is TGTGCCAGCAGTTCCAGGGTCAGAAATCAGCCCCAGCATTTT. This sequence encodes CASSSRVRNQPQHF.

The chain has TRBV5-1 and TRBJ1-1, with a tentative D call TRBD1 (6 bases). Between the trimmed V and J ends, which lost 4 bases and 1 base, there was a span of 14 bases. The length of the CDR3 is 15 residues. From germline, CDR1 is SGHRS and CDR2 YFSETQ. The CDR3 nucleotides are TGCGCCAGCAGCCCGGGGACATTGAAGAACACTGAAGCTTTCTTT. Protein: CASSPGTLKNTEAFF.

This sequence joins TRBV15 and TRBJ2-5, with 8 bases lining up with TRBD1. This CDR3 spans 13 amino acids. J gave up 5 bases and V 2 bases, and 1 base lay outside the gene matches. The germline V gene has CDR1 LNHNV and CDR2 YYDKDF (reference sequence). CDR3 nucleotides: TGTGCCACCAGCAGATGGACAGGGGAGACCCAGTACTTC. The encoded protein is CATSRWTGETQYF.

J is TRBJ2-5 and V is TRBV3-1 (or the pseudogene TRBV3-2); 14 bases are shared with TRBD2. CDR3 length: 16 amino acids. V gave up 4 bases and J gave up 1 base; unmatched junction bases: 2. Germline lookup yields CDR1 LGHDT and CDR2 YNNKEL (reference sequence). CDR3 in amino acids: CASSLGLAGAQETQYF. CDR3 DNA sequence: TGTGCCAGCAGCCTGGGACTAGCGGGAGCCCAAGAGACCCAGTACTTC.

This chain's CDR3 is CASSQSPGSGNTIYF. The CDR3 DNA follows: TGTGCCAGCAGCCAATCCCCGGGCTCTGGAAACACCATATATTTT. This chain links TRBV3-1 (or the pseudogene TRBV3-2) with TRBJ1-3, with no clear D. There are 15 residues in the CDR3. Germline CDR1 and CDR2: LGHDT and YNNKEL (reference sequence). The germline V and J ends were trimmed by 2 bases and 0 bases, with 8 bases remaining between them.

The chain carries TRBV27 and TRBJ2-7, with 12 bases aligning to TRBD2. The germline V gene has CDR1 MNHEY and CDR2 SMNVEV (reference sequence). The CDR3 is 15 residues long. V was clipped by 6 bases and J by 1 base; unmatched bases: 4. CDR3 amino acids: CASRALAGGSYEQYF. In nucleotides, the CDR3 is TGTGCCAGCAGGGCACTAGCGGGAGGATCCTACGAGCAGTACTTC.

The chain combines TRBV28 with TRBJ2-1, with 9 bases identical to TRBD2. Germline loops: CDR1 MDHEN, CDR2 SYDVKM. The CDR3 has 16 residues. V was clipped by 0 bases and J by 4 bases; unmatched bases: 4. The CDR3 DNA is TGTGCCAGCAGTTTATGGAGGACTAGCGCGTACAATGAGCAGTTCTTC. This sequence encodes CASSLWRTSAYNEQFF.

In DNA, the CDR3 is TGTGCCAGCTCATTGGGACAGGGGGCTTGGGGTGGCTACACCTTC. It is translated as CASSLGQGAWGGYTF. The genes are TRBV6-5 and TRBJ1-2; 12 bases fit TRBD1. The V segment lost 8 bases and the J segment 7 bases; nucleotides outside the gene matches: 11. Germline CDR1 reads MNHEY; CDR2 reads SVGAGI. The CDR3 is 15 residues long.

The J gene is TRBJ2-1, the V gene TRBV2, with TRBD1 as a possible D gene (7 bases). This CDR3 comprises 17 residues. Germline V gene lookup returns CDR1 SNHLY and CDR2 FYNNEI. Trimming took 5 bases from V and 0 from J, leaving 17 bases between them. CDR3 nucleotide sequence: TGTGCCAGCAGTCCCACGCCGGGGGACAGCTCCTACAATGAGCAGTTCTTC. Its translation is CASSPTPGDSSYNEQFF.

This sequence joins TRBV6-2 or TRBV6-3 and TRBJ2-1; weak D call: TRBD2 (5 bases). V dropped 6 bases and J dropped 9 bases, with 9 bases sitting between them. Germline CDR1 is MNHEY and CDR2 is SVGEGT. CDR3 length equals 11 residues. CDR3: CASSRGFEQFF. The CDR3 DNA reads as TGTGCCAGCAGCCGGGGTTTTGAGCAGTTCTTC.